This T cell receptor (beta chain) is from a study of blood T cell repertoires in COVID-19. Study-wide background: The samples span acute and convalescent COVID-19 from the United States, Italy and Spain.

As processed by the authors: Amplified reference gene primers provided the basis for estimating nucleated cell counts. The table came from immunoSEQ multiplex PCR; TCRdb's copy has only in-frame clones and leaves some out. That table is the source of V, J and clone size, and D and trimming were worked out from the DNA. This sample has 100,000 to 120,000 clones, with roughly 85% found just once. Germline assignment: CDR1 GTSNPN and CDR2 SVGIG (reference sequence). The length of the CDR3 is 14 residues. V gave up 3 bases and J gave up 7 bases; unmatched junction bases: 8. This TCR derives from a human donor in a cohort sampled during active COVID-19. The sequenced sample was peripheral blood. The rearrangement uses TRBV30 and TRBJ2-3; 9 bases agree with TRBD2. The CDR3 loop reads CAWRQIAGVNTQYF. The CDR3 DNA follows: TGTGCCTGGAGACAAATAGCGGGGGTGAATACGCAGTATTTT.